The 32 T cell receptor beta chains reported below all come from one sample, sequenced in a study of blood T cell repertoires in COVID-19. TCRdb's copy holds only in-frame clones and misses some; the assay was immunoSEQ multiplex PCR. The sample holds around 260,000 clones, 88% seen once. Sequencing used peripheral blood. The receptors were sampled from a man aged 60-69 years who had recovered from COVID-19.

The CDR3 is CASSQGWDRGSEAFF. The CDR3 DNA reads as TGTGCCAGCAGCCAAGGGTGGGACAGGGGTTCTGAAGCTTTCTTT. The genes are TRBV14 and TRBJ1-1, with TRBD1 identical over 10 bases. The CDR3 has 15 residues. The V gene end was trimmed by 1 base and the J gene end by 6 bases; junction bases not matched to a gene: 5. Looked up from germline, CDR1 is SGHDN and CDR2 is FVKESK.

V is TRBV3-1 (or the pseudogene TRBV3-2) and J is TRBJ2-7, with D maybe TRBD2 (6 bases). Trimming left V 4 bases short and J 9 bases short, with 16 bases between. Germline V gene lookup returns CDR1 LGHDT and CDR2 YNNKEL (reference sequence). This CDR3 has 13 amino acids. The CDR3 nucleotides are TGTGCCAGCAGCCCCGGTCGCGCGGAGGGGCAGTACTTC. It codes for CASSPGRAEGQYF.

This clone was counted once. Other DNA sequences in this sample translate to the same CDR3. J is TRBJ2-7 and V is TRBV9, with TRBD1 matching over 7 bases. The germline V gene has CDR1 SGDLS and CDR2 YYNGEE. The length of the CDR3 is 14 residues. Trimming at V came to 0 bases and at J to 2 bases, leaving 2 bases not matched to a gene. The CDR3 DNA reads as TGTGCCAGCAGCGTAGCTACAGGGGCCTACGAGCAGTACTTC. Its protein is CASSVATGAYEQYF.

In the case of this clone: The sample has other DNA sequences that encode this CDR3 too. The gene calls are TRBV19 and TRBJ2-7; tentatively, D is TRBD2 (5 bases). V lost 3 bases and J 3 bases, leaving 9 bases between the germline ends. The CDR3 runs 13 residues. The germline gives CDR1 LNHDA, CDR2 SQIVND (reference sequence). The CDR3 bases are TGTGCCAGTAGTATCACGGGAAACTACGAGCAGTACTTC. Residues: CASSITGNYEQYF.

The chain carries TRBV6-6 and TRBJ2-7, with TRBD1 matching 7 bases. CDR1 MNHNY and CDR2 SVGAGI come from the germline V gene (reference sequence). The CDR3 spans 16 residues. J lost 2 bases, V lost 1 base, and 8 bases had no gene match. CDR3: CASSYLRQGITYEQYF. The CDR3 DNA follows: TGTGCCAGCAGTTACTTGAGACAGGGTATTACCTACGAGCAGTACTTC.

The CDR3 DNA follows: TGTGCCAGCAGGAAGGACAGGGCGAATGAAAAACTGTTTTTT. Protein product: CASRKDRANEKLFF. The chain carries TRBV7-2 and TRBJ1-4; TRBD1 matches 8 bases. CDR3 length: 14 residues. J lost 5 bases, V lost 6 bases, and 5 bases had no gene match. Germline values: CDR1 SGHTA, CDR2 FQGNSA. Full variable domain (outside the CDR3, taken from reference TRBV7-2 and TRBJ1-4): GAGVSQSPSNKVTEKGKDVELRCDPISGHTALYWYRQSLGQGLEFLIYFQGNSAPDKSGLPSDRFSAERTGGSVSTLTIQRTQQEDSAVYLCASRKDRANEKLFFGSGTQLSVL.

V usage is TRBV5-1 and J usage is TRBJ2-7, with D possibly matching TRBD2 (7 bases). Germline assignment: CDR1 SGHRS and CDR2 YFSETQ. CDR3 length: 17 amino acids. Trimming stripped 5 bases from V and 4 bases from J, with 25 bases between. Here the CDR3 DNA reads TGCGCCAGCAGGGTTCGGCGGGGGCCCACCTGGGGGTACGAGCAGTACTTC. Translated, it gives CASRVRRGPTWGYEQYF.

V is TRBV5-6 and J is TRBJ2-1; tentative D call: TRBD1 (5 bases). Per the germline V gene, CDR1 is SGHDT and CDR2 is YYEEEE. The CDR3 runs 13 residues. The V end lost 5 bases, the J end lost 3 bases, and 9 bases lay between the germline ends. CDR3 in DNA: TGTGCCAGCAGAGGGGCACTCTACAATGAGCAGTTCTTC. This translates into CASRGALYNEQFF.

This chain connects TRBV5-6 to TRBJ1-2; D might be TRBD1 (6 bases). The germline V gene has CDR1 SGHDT and CDR2 YYEEEE. The CDR3 consists of 15 residues. Deletions cut 0 bases from V and 8 bases from J, with 17 bases between. DNA of the CDR3: TGTGCCAGCAGCTTGGAGGACAGACCGTTAGGCGGCTACACCTTC. Protein product: CASSLEDRPLGGYTF. The full variable domain, completed using reference TRBV5-6 and TRBJ1-2, is DAGVTQSPTHLIKTRGQQVTLRCSPKSGHDTVSWYQQALGQGPQFIFQYYEEEERQRGNFPDRFSGHQFPNYSSELNVNALLLGDSALYLCASSLEDRPLGGYTFGSGTRLTVV.

The V call is TRBV9, the J call TRBJ2-7, with 7 bases matching TRBD1. V lost 0 bases, J lost 0 bases, and 0 bases stayed unmatched. The V gene's germline CDR1 is SGDLS and CDR2 YYNGEE. The CDR3 has 14 residues. Written as DNA, the CDR3 is TGTGCCAGCAGCGTAGACAGGGGCTCCTACGAGCAGTACTTC. The encoded protein is CASSVDRGSYEQYF.

The table lists this clone with a count of one. The genes are TRBV7-9 and TRBJ1-1; D remains ambiguous. The CDR3 has 13 residues. Germline-derived CDR1 and CDR2 are SEHNR and FQNEAQ (reference sequence). V lost 5 bases, J lost 3 bases, and 10 bases lay in between. CDR3 in DNA: TGTGCCAGCAGCGTCCTAAGTTACACTGAAGCTTTCTTT. This gives the protein CASSVLSYTEAFF.

The chain links TRBV5-1 to TRBJ1-6; no firm D call. From germline, CDR1 is SGHRS and CDR2 YFSETQ. The ends were cut back, 4 bases at V and 14 bases at J, with 16 bases in the middle. The CDR3 has 13 amino acids. The chain's CDR3 is CASSQEVSGALHF. The CDR3 nucleotides are TGCGCCAGCAGCCAGGAGGTATCTGGGGCCCTCCACTTT.

This clone was detected a few times. The chain recombines TRBV13 with TRBJ1-2; D may be TRBD1 (5 bases). Between the trimmed V and J ends, which lost 3 bases and 6 bases, there was a span of 17 bases. Germline values: CDR1 PRHDT, CDR2 FYEKMQ (reference sequence). The CDR3 contains 15 residues. CDR3: CASSFNLRRGDGYTF. CDR3 nucleotides: TGTGCCAGCAGCTTCAACCTAAGGCGGGGGGATGGCTACACCTTC.

The chain employs TRBV27 and TRBJ2-1, with TRBD2 matching 8 bases. The germline CDR1 and CDR2 sequences are MNHEY and SMNVEV (reference sequence). The CDR3 sequence is 16 residues long. The V gene end was trimmed by 5 bases and the J gene end by 0 bases; junction bases not matched to a gene: 6. The CDR3 spells CASSRAGTSSYNEQFF. DNA for the CDR3: TGTGCCAGCAGTCGAGCCGGGACTAGCTCCTACAATGAGCAGTTCTTC.

The sample holds a few counts of this clone. The chain joins TRBV7-9 to TRBJ1-2; 7 nucleotides align to TRBD1. This CDR3 region has 13 residues. With 4 bases clipped from V and 7 bases from J, the junction kept 6 bases outside the gene matches. Germline lookup yields CDR1 SEHNR and CDR2 FQNEAQ (reference sequence). This chain's CDR3 is CASSSGTAGGYTF. In DNA, the CDR3 is TGTGCCAGCAGCTCAGGGACAGCGGGTGGCTACACCTTC. Variable domain in full (rest from reference TRBV7-9 and TRBJ1-2): DTGVSQNPRHKITKRGQNVTFRCDPISEHNRLYWYRQTLGQGPEFLTYFQNEAQLEKSRLLSDRFSAERPKGSFSTLEIQRTEQGDSAMYLCASSSGTAGGYTFGSGTRLTVV.

The chain couples TRBV20-1 to TRBJ2-5; 8 bases are shared with TRBD2. Germline CDR1 and CDR2: DFQATT and SNEGSKA (reference sequence). The CDR3 has 15 residues. V was pared by 3 bases and J by 1 base, with 7 bases of the junction left unmatched. In DNA form, the CDR3 reads TGCAGTGCTAGTAAGAGCGGGGGAGCCCAAGAGACCCAGTACTTC. Its translation is CSASKSGGAQETQYF.

The gene calls are TRBV18 and TRBJ2-2; D remains ambiguous. The germline CDR1 and CDR2 sequences are KGHSH and LQKENI. Trimming took 1 base from V and 7 from J, leaving 16 bases between them. The CDR3 has 16 residues. This CDR3 is CASSPQFSVTGGELFF. Written as DNA, the CDR3 is TGTGCCAGCTCACCACAGTTCTCAGTTACGGGCGGGGAGCTGTTTTTT.

The rearrangement uses TRBV9 and TRBJ2-6; tentatively, D is TRBD1 (6 bases). Germline-derived CDR1 and CDR2 are SGDLS and YYNGEE. The CDR3 runs 22 residues. V was pared by 4 bases and J by 0 bases, with 29 bases between. The CDR3 DNA reads TGTGCCAGCAGCACAGGAGTCTTGACTGGGGGCAGGGAACGCTCTGGGGCCAACGTCCTGACTTTC. The encoded protein is CASSTGVLTGGRERSGANVLTF.

The genes are TRBV5-4 and TRBJ2-1, with 7 nucleotides matching TRBD2. The CDR3 extends over 14 amino acids. J was trimmed by 7 bases and V by 0 bases; bases with no gene match: 4. Germline V gene lookup returns CDR1 SGHNT and CDR2 YYREEE (reference sequence). The CDR3 sequence is CASSLVGGGNEQFF. CDR3 bases: TGTGCCAGCAGCTTGGTTGGGGGGGGGAATGAGCAGTTCTTC.

This sequence joins TRBV21-1 and TRBJ2-6; the D segment call TRBD2 is taken from the table without a DNA check. TRBV21-1 is shown as a pseudogene. CDR3 length: 21 amino acids. CDR3 DNA sequence: TGTGCCAGCAGCAAAGGACTAGCGGGGGGCTGGGTCCTGAGCGGGGCCAACGTCCTGACTTTC. This gives the protein CASSKGLAGGWVLSGANVLTF.

J is TRBJ1-2 and V is TRBV3-1 (or the pseudogene TRBV3-2), with 8 bases lining up with TRBD1. The CDR3 is 16 amino acids. CDR1 is LGHDT and CDR2 is YNNKEL in the germline V gene (reference sequence). The V and J ends lost 0 bases and 7 bases, in that order; junction bases with no gene match: 10. CDR3 bases: TGTGCCAGCAGCCAAGATTTCACAGGGGGTATCTCTGGCTACACCTTC. It codes for CASSQDFTGGISGYTF.

This chain uses TRBV18 with TRBJ1-5, with TRBD1 as a possible D gene (5 bases). The V end was cut by 6 bases, the J end by 5 bases, with 23 bases between. CDR1 is KGHSH and CDR2 is LQKENI in the germline V gene. This CDR3 is built from 17 residues. The CDR3 loop is CASSGWGRAGGDQPQHF. The CDR3 bases are TGTGCCAGCTCCGGCTGGGGCAGGGCCGGGGGGGATCAGCCCCAGCATTTT.

V and J are TRBV6-1 and TRBJ2-7; D possibly corresponds to TRBD2 (6 bases). The CDR3 covers 16 residues. Trimming removed 1 base from V and 9 bases from J, with 22 bases in between. Germline V gene lookup returns CDR1 MNHNS and CDR2 SASEGT. This CDR3 is CASSEVGTPMGGGQYF. The CDR3, as DNA: TGTGCCAGCAGTGAAGTTGGTACACCTATGGGAGGCGGGCAGTACTTC.

This chain uses TRBV27 with TRBJ2-5, with 7 bases that match TRBD2. With 2 bases clipped from V and 3 bases from J, the junction kept 6 bases outside the gene matches. This CDR3 region has 15 residues. CDR1 and CDR2 (germline): MNHEY, SMNVEV (reference sequence). CDR3 loop: CASSLGTMLKETQYF. The CDR3 DNA reads TGTGCCAGCAGTTTAGGGACTATGTTAAAAGAGACCCAGTACTTC.

The chain joins TRBV6-6 to TRBJ1-3; a possible D gene is TRBD1 (6 bases). Trimming took off 6 bases at V and 2 bases at J, with 17 bases between the two ends. The length of the CDR3 is 16 residues. Germline V CDR1 and CDR2: MNHNY, SVGAGI (reference sequence). CDR3 DNA sequence: TGTGCCAGCAGGAGAACGACAGGCCCGACTGGAAACACCATATATTTT. Translated: CASRRTTGPTGNTIYF.

The chain employs TRBV7-2 and TRBJ2-2; TRBD1 aligns across 9 bases. The CDR3 length is 15 residues. CDR1 and CDR2 (germline): SGHTA, FQGNSA. Trimming removed 4 bases from V and 15 bases from J; junction bases left unmatched: 15. The CDR3 is CASSSYQGGQGRLFF. In DNA form, the CDR3 reads TGTGCCAGCAGCTCCTATCAGGGGGGACAGGGCCGATTGTTTTTT.

J is TRBJ2-4 and V is TRBV30; D ambiguous. The CDR3 loop spans 15 amino acids. Trimming stripped 0 bases from V and 7 bases from J, with 16 bases between. The germline V gene encodes CDR1 GTSNPN and CDR2 SVGIG (reference sequence). CDR3 residues: CAWSVRSVGRNIQYF. Here the CDR3 DNA reads TGTGCCTGGAGTGTACGGTCTGTAGGCAGGAACATTCAGTACTTC.

The chain employs TRBV19 and TRBJ1-1; 10 nucleotides match TRBD1. CDR3 length: 16 amino acids. With 5 bases clipped from V and 2 bases from J, the junction kept 8 bases outside the gene matches. Per germline, CDR1 LNHDA and CDR2 SQIVND (reference sequence). The CDR3 is CASSARDRGLNTEAFF. The CDR3 bases are TGTGCCAGTAGTGCCCGGGACAGGGGATTAAACACTGAAGCTTTCTTT.

The chain employs TRBV30 and TRBJ2-2, with D unclear. CDR3 size: 14 residues. Germline V gene sequence: CDR1 GTSNPN, CDR2 SVGIG (reference sequence). V gave up 0 bases and J gave up 4 bases, with 9 bases separating them. The CDR3 DNA reads as TGTGCCTGGAGTGTAAGAGGTGGCACCGGGGAGCTGTTTTTT. It specifies CAWSVRGGTGELFF.

The chain carries TRBV11-2 and TRBJ1-5; D unresolved. Trimming pared 2 bases from V and 1 base from J, leaving 3 bases between. The germline V gene has CDR1 SGHAT and CDR2 FQNNGV. The CDR3 is 13 amino acids. The DNA for the CDR3 is TGTGCCAGCAGCTTATCGAGCAATCAGCCCCAGCATTTT. Protein sequence: CASSLSSNQPQHF.

The V call is TRBV5-1, the J call TRBJ2-1; D gene uncertain. Trimming took 0 bases from V and 0 from J, leaving 10 bases between them. The CDR3 length is 16 residues. CDR1 is SGHRS and CDR2 is YFSETQ in the germline V gene. The CDR3 reads CASSLGGANSYNEQFF. In DNA, the CDR3 is TGCGCCAGCAGCTTGGGAGGCGCGAACTCCTACAATGAGCAGTTCTTC. The variable domain in full, with the rest retrieved from reference TRBV5-1 and TRBJ2-1, is KAGVTQTPRYLIKTRGQQVTLSCSPISGHRSVSWYQQTPGQGLQFLFEYFSETQRNKGNFPGRFSGRQFSNSRSEMNVSTLELGDSALYLCASSLGGANSYNEQFFGPGTRLTVL.

This chain uses TRBV7-9 with TRBJ1-4; 7 bases are a match to TRBD1. Trimming cost V 5 bases and J 2 bases; bases outside gene matches: 11. The germline V gene has CDR1 SEHNR and CDR2 FQNEAQ (reference sequence). This CDR3 spans 17 amino acids. Here the CDR3 reads CASSGAGGGGTNEKLFF. CDR3 DNA sequence: TGTGCCAGCAGCGGGGCAGGGGGTGGTGGTACTAATGAAAAACTGTTTTTT.